The sequence of this TCR beta chain was determined in a study of cytomegalovirus exposure and HLA in healthy donors. Both 60 Vbeta primers and 13 Jbeta primers went into the PCR. This table comes from immunoSEQ multiplex PCR, and its TCRdb copy is limited to in-frame clones, with some not included. The sample gives around 110,000 clones, roughly 69% of which show up once; roughly 8.6% is in the top ten. The CDR3 extends over 14 amino acids. Trimming took 2 bases from V and 6 from J, leaving 13 bases between them. Germline-derived CDR1 and CDR2 are SGHDT and YYEEEE. With regard to this clone: Its antigen is undetermined.

Study-level points and caveats: Available immune exposure information was restricted to CMV serostatus only.

The TCR was taken from a woman aged 40 to 55 in good health and CMV-seropositive. The sequenced sample consisted of PBMCs. The chain recombines TRBV5-6 with TRBJ2-3; the D is unclear. The CDR3 DNA sequence: TGTGCCAGCAGCTTCATGGCCCCCTGGGATACGCAGTATTTT. Translated: CASSFMAPWDTQYF.